A selection of T cell receptor beta chains follows, all from one sample in a study of radiation and T cells in renal cell carcinoma. Data came from immunoSEQ multiplex PCR; TCRdb stores just in-frame clones and leaves some out. In the table there are some 130,000 clones, roughly 77% of which are singletons. Material: blood, obtained from a patient whose treatment included radiotherapy and nephrectomy. All receptors come from a woman in her sixties or seventies with renal cell carcinoma. The conserved cysteine and the conserved F or W are not part of the CDR3 here.

CDR3 protein,J gene,V gene
ASSQGPGETQY,TRBJ2-5,TRBV18
ASSNRWNTEAF,TRBJ1-1,TRBV21-1
TSSLLGLAGGSFPTDTQY,TRBJ2-3,TRBV1
ASSPRVTGEGGYT,TRBJ1-2,TRBV9
ASSRLDREETQY,TRBJ2-5,TRBV11-2
ASSLGGAYGYT,TRBJ1-2,TRBV19
ASRWRDGSNEQY,TRBJ2-7,TRBV2
ASSLGQTNQPQH,TRBJ1-5,TRBV27
ASRIPLPGTEAY,TRBJ2-7,TRBV2
ASSTQGPHTGNTIY,TRBJ1-3,TRBV19
ASSYSKAGGSPLH,TRBJ1-6,TRBV6-5
ASSPSDRGLDYGYT,TRBJ1-2,TRBV7-9
ASSLYGQPQH,TRBJ1-5,TRBV5-6
ASSFTGTGTYGYT,TRBJ1-2,TRBV19
ASSSRDLNTEAF,TRBJ1-1,TRBV5-1
ASSLRVLYEQY,TRBJ2-7,TRBV7-2
ASSVWQGDGYT,TRBJ1-2,TRBV9